This T cell receptor beta chain originates from a study of blood T cell repertoires in COVID-19. At the level of the study: Material from acute and convalescent COVID-19 was sourced from the United States, Italy and Spain.

In germline, CDR1 is MDHEN, CDR2 SYDVKM. With 3 bases removed from V and 11 bases from J, the gap between germline ends came to 11 bases. This CDR3 has 13 amino acids. Measured with immunoSEQ multiplex PCR; TCRdb has only the in-frame clones, and not every one. The data contain some 350,000 clones, around 91% of them singletons. The TCR was taken from a man aged 18 to 30 with active or convalescent COVID-19. Specimen: peripheral blood. The chain recombines TRBV28 with TRBJ1-6; D is ambiguous. This chain's CDR3 is CASSFGRTTPLHF. In DNA, the CDR3 is TGTGCCAGCAGTTTTGGGAGGACTACACCCCTCCACTTT.